What follows is one TCR beta chain and its context. Its antigen is still unknown. The repertoire was sequenced with immunoSEQ multiplex PCR; TCRdb's copy has only in-frame clones and lacks some. This table has approximately 180,000 clones, about nine tenths appearing once. The CDR3 length is 15 residues. Germline-derived CDR1 and CDR2 are MNHNY and SVGAGI (reference sequence). Trimming at V came to 8 bases and at J to 0 bases, leaving 7 bases not matched to a gene. This entry is derived from a study of cytomegalovirus exposure and HLA in healthy donors. Study at large: A subsequent analysis reported that the roughly 120 validation repertoires were produced on the same platform that had also been used for the roughly 670 first-cohort repertoires. Study observations and caveats: A later analysis found first-cohort TCR clusters tended to co-occur in the 130 or so validation repertoires. In vitro assays verified that a few CMV-associated chains recognized CMV antigens specifically. Cytomegalovirus status was reportedly diagnosed by the classifier with high sensitivity and specificity.

The V gene is TRBV6-6, the J gene TRBJ1-3; the match to TRBD1 covers 7 bases. The sequence was obtained from a man aged 18 to 30 in good health and CMV-seropositive. The sequencing input was PBMCs. As DNA, the CDR3 is TGTGCCAGCTCACAGGGGACCCTCTCTGGAAACACCATATATTTT. Its translation: CASSQGTLSGNTIYF.